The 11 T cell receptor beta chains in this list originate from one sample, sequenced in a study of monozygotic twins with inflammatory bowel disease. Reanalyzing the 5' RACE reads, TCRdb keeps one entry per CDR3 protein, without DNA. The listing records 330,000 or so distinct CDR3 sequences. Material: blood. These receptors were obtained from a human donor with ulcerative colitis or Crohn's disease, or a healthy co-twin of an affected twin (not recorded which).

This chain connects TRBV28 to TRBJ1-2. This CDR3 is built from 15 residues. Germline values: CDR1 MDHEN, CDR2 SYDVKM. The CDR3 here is CASSLSGSLRYGYTF.

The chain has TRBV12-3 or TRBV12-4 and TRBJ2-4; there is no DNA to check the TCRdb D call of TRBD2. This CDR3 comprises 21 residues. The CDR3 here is CASSFRSIELAGVVAKNIQYF.

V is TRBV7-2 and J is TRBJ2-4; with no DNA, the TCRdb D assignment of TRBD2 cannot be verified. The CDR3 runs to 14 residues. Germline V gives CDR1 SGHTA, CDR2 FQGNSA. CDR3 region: CASSLSALWDIQYF. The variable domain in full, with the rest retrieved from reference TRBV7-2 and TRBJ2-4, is GAGVSQSPSNKVTEKGKDVELRCDPISGHTALYWYRQSLGQGLEFLIYFQGNSAPDKSGLPSDRFSAERTGGSVSTLTIQRTQQEDSAVYLCASSLSALWDIQYFGAGTRLSVL.

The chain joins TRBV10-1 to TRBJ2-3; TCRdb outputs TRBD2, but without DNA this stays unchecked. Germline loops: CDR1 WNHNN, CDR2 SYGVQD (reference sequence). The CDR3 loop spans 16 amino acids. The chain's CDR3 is CASSESGGGPTDTQYF.

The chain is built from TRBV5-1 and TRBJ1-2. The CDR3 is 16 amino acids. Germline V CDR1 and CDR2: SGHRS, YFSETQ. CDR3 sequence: CASSVGGGSINYGYTF.

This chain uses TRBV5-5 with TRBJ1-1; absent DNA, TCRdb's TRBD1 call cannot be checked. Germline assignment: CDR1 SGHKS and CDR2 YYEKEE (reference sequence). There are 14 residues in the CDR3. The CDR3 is CASSLWGQDTEAFF.

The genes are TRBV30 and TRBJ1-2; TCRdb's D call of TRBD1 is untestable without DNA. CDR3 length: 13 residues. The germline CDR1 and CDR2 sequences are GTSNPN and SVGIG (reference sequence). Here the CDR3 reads CAWRGGTIFGYTF.

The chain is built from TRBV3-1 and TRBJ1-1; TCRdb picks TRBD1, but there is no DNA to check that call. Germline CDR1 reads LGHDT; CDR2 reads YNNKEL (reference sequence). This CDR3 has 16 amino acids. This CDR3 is CASSQHGGRMNTEAFF.

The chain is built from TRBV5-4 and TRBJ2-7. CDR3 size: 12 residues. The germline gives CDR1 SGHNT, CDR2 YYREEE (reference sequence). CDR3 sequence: CASSLPNYEQYF.

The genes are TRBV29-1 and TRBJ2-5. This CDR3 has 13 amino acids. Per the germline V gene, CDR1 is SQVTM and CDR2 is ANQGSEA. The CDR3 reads CSVIITFGETQYF.

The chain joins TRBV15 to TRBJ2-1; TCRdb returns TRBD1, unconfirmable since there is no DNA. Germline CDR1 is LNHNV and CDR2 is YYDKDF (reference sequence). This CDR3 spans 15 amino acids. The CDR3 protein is CATSTTGQGNNEQFF. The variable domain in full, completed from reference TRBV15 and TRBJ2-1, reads DAMVIQNPRYQVTQFGKPVTLSCSQTLNHNVMYWYQQKSSQAPKLLFHYYDKDFNNEADTPDNFQSRRPNTSFCFLDIRSPGLGDTAMYLCATSTTGQGNNEQFFGPGTRLTVL.